This paragraph reports one T cell receptor (beta chain). This clonotype was observed a handful of times. Its antigen specificity is not known. No per-base quality is available; no much larger clone lies one base away. Instrument on record: Illumina NovaSeq 6000. cDNA libraries for TCRalpha and TCRbeta were prepared by 5'RACE using constant-segment primers, with sample barcodes and unique molecular identifiers added. Trizol reagent was used to extract RNA from every sample. Amplification of the libraries took two PCR steps, and the second step added a second sample barcode plus Illumina TruSeq adapters. Libraries were sequenced on an Illumina NovaSeq with 2 x 150 bp paired-end reads. The authors' pipeline ran thus. Demultiplexing of reads and collapsing into UMI-guided consensus sequences were performed with migec v1.2.7. Using mixcr v2.1.11, UMI consensuses were aligned to TRA and TRB V and J templates and then assembled into clonotypes. Expanded or contracted clonotypes were those called significant by both edgeR and NoisET, with noise models trained on biological replicates. edgeR calls used a false discovery rate-adjusted p below 0.01 and a log2 fold-change threshold of 1. PCA with hierarchical clustering of max-normalized trajectories of the 1000 most abundant clonotypes was used as exploratory dynamics analysis. Separately sequenced CD4+ and CD8+ repertoires were used to assign the CD4 or CD8 phenotype of responding clones. TCRdb reran the public reads through fastp at Q25 and MiXCR, keeping productive beta chains. Rows are unified per CDR3 protein, each entry keeping the most common DNA and genes. TCRdb, not the original authors, processed these V and J calls. The sample records approximately 150,000 distinct CDR3 sequences, 15% to 20% of which are singletons. The ten largest clones capture 2% to 2.5% of the sample.

CDR1 and CDR2 are read off the germline V gene (reference sequence) as MNHNY and SVGAGI. The CDR3, cysteine through phenylalanine, is 15 amino acids long. The only DNA kept is the CDR3, 45 bases in frame from the first base. Trimming costs V 0 bases and J 7 bases, and their ends lie 13 bases apart. This specimen comes from a study of T-cell memory formation after mild COVID-19 (dated by TCRdb to 2020 to 2023). Concerning the study at large: Most TCR sequence clusters were specific to one of the two donors. In two donors, T-cell clones that expanded and contracted after mild COVID-19 were followed by sequencing TCRalpha and TCRbeta repertoires longitudinally. The cohort comprised two young, previously healthy adult volunteers, one female and one male. The investigation overall reported the following: Contracting CD4+ clones appeared mostly in the CM and EM memory subsets, whereas CD8+ clones were enriched in EMRA. Clones that contracted from day 15 to 85 showed balanced CD4/CD8 phenotypes, whereas a second wave of clones that expanded from day 15 to 37 leaned towards CD4+. SARS-CoV-2 specificity of the second-wave clones peaking on day 37 was not confirmed. Some responding clones were found in pre-infection memory, which suggests that pre-existing cross-reactive memory T cells took part in the SARS-CoV-2 response. The study covered only a couple of mild cases, and larger cohorts including severe cases with pre-infection samples were considered necessary.

PBMCs were isolated by Ficoll-Paque density gradient centrifugation. The V and J genes are TRBV6-6 and TRBJ2-1, and the D gene may be TRBD1, 6 bases matching. This TCR derives from an adult woman who had mild COVID-19 (a few samples of this study predate the infection). The sample titles of this study are shuffled in the database, so cell type and time point are left out; the donor was told from shared clones. Sample: PBMCs or a T cell subset sorted from them (not recorded which). The DNA sequence is as follows: TGTGCCAGCAGTTACTCGGTAGCAGGGGAAAATGAGCAGTTCTTC. This gives the protein CASSYSVAGENEQFF.